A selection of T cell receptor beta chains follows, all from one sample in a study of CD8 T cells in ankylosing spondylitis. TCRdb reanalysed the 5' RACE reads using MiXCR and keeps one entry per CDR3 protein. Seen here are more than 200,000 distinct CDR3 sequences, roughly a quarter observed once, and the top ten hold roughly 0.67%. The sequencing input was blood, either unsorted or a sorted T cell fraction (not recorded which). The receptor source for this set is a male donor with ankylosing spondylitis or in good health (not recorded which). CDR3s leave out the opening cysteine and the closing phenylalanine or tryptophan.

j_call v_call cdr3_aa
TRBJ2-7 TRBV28 ASTGGGSSYEQY
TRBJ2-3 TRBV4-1 ASSQEGAPQGDTQY
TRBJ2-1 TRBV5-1 ASSLARDSEYNEQF
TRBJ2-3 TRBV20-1 SASPTGGTQY
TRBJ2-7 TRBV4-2 ASSATDRGGSYEQY
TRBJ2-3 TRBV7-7 ASSLSEADTQY
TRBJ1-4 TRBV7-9 ASSQPGEKLF
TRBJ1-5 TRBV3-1 ASSRGIGQGVQPQH
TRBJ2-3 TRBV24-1 ATSDLTGRDTQY
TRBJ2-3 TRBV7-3 ASSLQGGTQY
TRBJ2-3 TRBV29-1 SVLAGGNTDTQY
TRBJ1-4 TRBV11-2 ASSPYGVEGEKLF
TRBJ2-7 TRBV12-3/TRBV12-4 ASSLGGRGWYEQY
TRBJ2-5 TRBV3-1 ASSPSPQVQETQY
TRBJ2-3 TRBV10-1 ASSGSGRELGTDTQY
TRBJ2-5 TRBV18 ASSPPWGRWETQY
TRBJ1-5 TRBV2 ASRPDPANQPQH
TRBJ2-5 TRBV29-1 SVGLRGETQY
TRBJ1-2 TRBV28 ASSPRDRKGYGYT
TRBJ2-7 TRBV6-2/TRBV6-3 ASSTMGRFSSYEQY
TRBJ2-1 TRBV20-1 SAGDRAQGNEQF
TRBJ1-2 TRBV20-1 SAIRPNYGYT
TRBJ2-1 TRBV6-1 ASSRNPRGHEQF
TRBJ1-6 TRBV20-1 SARVPGVVRSPLH